Detailed here is one T cell receptor beta chain. Its antigen is undetermined. The data derive from a study of cytomegalovirus exposure and HLA in healthy donors. Study as a whole: Roughly 180 million T cells yielded about 120 million unique TCR beta sequences, as an earlier analysis found. The study's findings and limits: The sole available immune exposure information was CMV serostatus. Later on, a genetic analysis was performed. It linked a missense variant in DCLRE1C with V- and J-gene trimming of TCR beta.

PCR amplification relied on 60 Vbeta primers (plus 13 Jbeta primers). The table came from immunoSEQ multiplex PCR; TCRdb's copy has only in-frame clones and leaves some out. There are under 130,000 clones in the sample; under 85% occur only once, and around 1.3% lies in the top ten. V was pared by 6 bases and J by 7 bases, with 13 bases between. Germline CDR1 reads LNHDA; CDR2 reads SQIVND (reference sequence). This CDR3 has 13 amino acids. The chain links TRBV19 to TRBJ2-1; D is possibly TRBD2 (5 bases). The sequencing input was PBMCs. The sequence derives from a man aged 25 to 40 in good health and CMV-seronegative. The CDR3 DNA sequence: TGTGCCAGTAGGGTTACCAGGAGGAATGAGCAGTTCTTC. Its translation is CASRVTRRNEQFF.